Below, 20 T cell receptor beta chains from the same sample are listed, as sequenced in a study of T cells after posttransplantation cyclophosphamide (TCRdb year 2016). Libraries were built with the immunoSEQ multiplex PCR assay. What TCRdb holds here is the immuneACCESS table cut down to in-frame rearrangements. Part of the clones is not present; checked against another copy, under half of the missing clones reflect an unresolved V gene, and the others are unexplained. The sample features around 10,000 clones, and none is a singleton. The leading ten clones occupy 11% to 15% of the sample. What this sample's treatment or condition label stands for: high-dose cyclophosphamide on days +3 and +4 as single-agent GVHD prophylaxis. PTCy patients received busulfan and fludarabine conditioning, a related or unrelated marrow graft, and cyclophosphamide on days +3 and +4. Sequencing used PBMCs, obtained after allogeneic stem cell transplant with posttransplant cyclophosphamide. The receptor source for this set is a female patient aged 40-50 years who received an allogeneic stem cell transplant from a related donor, was CMV-positive, and had no GVHD. After a transplant, some T cells may have been passed on by the graft donor.

This clone was found many times. The rearrangement joins TRBV6-1 to TRBJ1-5; D remains unclear. Germline V lookup: CDR1 MNHNS, CDR2 SASEGT. With 8 bases removed from V and 1 base from J, the gap between germline ends came to 6 bases. The CDR3 totals 12 residues. CDR3 region: CASGQSNQPQHF. CDR3 DNA: TGTGCCAGCGGGCAGAGCAATCAGCCCCAGCATTTT.

This clone was counted ten times or more. The chain couples TRBV5-1 to TRBJ2-7; 11 bases align to TRBD2. This CDR3 has 17 residues. The V gene end was trimmed by 0 bases and the J gene end by 4 bases; junction bases not matched to a gene: 9. The germline V gene has CDR1 SGHRS and CDR2 YFSETQ. The CDR3, as DNA: TGCGCCAGCAGCTTGGGACTAGCGGGAATTTCAGGGTACGAGCAGTACTTC. Translating gives CASSLGLAGISGYEQYF.

The V call is TRBV11-2, the J call TRBJ1-6, with TRBD1 matching over 10 bases. CDR3 size: 16 residues. CDR1 SGHAT and CDR2 FQNNGV come from the germline V gene. Trimming took 2 bases from V and 6 from J; bases not matched to a gene: 4. Here the CDR3 DNA reads TGTGCCAGCAGCTTAAAGAGGACAGGGGGTAATTCACCCCTCCACTTT. Encoded protein: CASSLKRTGGNSPLHF.

This clone was detected ten times or more. The rearrangement joins TRBV19 to TRBJ2-2; D ambiguous. The CDR3 totals 16 residues. V was clipped by 4 bases and J by 5 bases, with 17 bases between them. From germline, CDR1 is LNHDA and CDR2 SQIVND (reference sequence). CDR3 DNA: TGTGCCAGTAGTACTCCTCTCAGGTTCGTAACCGGGGAGCTGTTTTTT. The encoded protein is CASSTPLRFVTGELFF.

This clone has at least ten counts. V is TRBV2 and J is TRBJ1-1, with a possible D match to TRBD1 (6 bases). V lost 5 bases to trimming and J lost 4 bases, with 20 bases between them. The CDR3 extends over 16 amino acids. Germline V CDR1 and CDR2: SNHLY, FYNNEI. Here the CDR3 DNA reads TGTGCCAGCAGTCGAGCAGGGGCGGTAAGGATCACTGAAGCTTTCTTT. Its translation is CASSRAGAVRITEAFF.

This clone was picked up a small number of times. V usage is TRBV5-4 and J usage is TRBJ2-5; 13 bases are a match to TRBD2. Germline V gives CDR1 SGHNT, CDR2 YYREEE (reference sequence). The CDR3 totals 16 residues. V shed 4 bases, J shed 4 bases, and the junction held 7 bases outside the gene matches. CDR3 amino acids: CASSVLAGGPTETQYF. The CDR3 DNA follows: TGTGCCAGCAGCGTACTAGCGGGAGGGCCAACAGAGACCCAGTACTTC. Full variable domain (remainder filled in from reference TRBV5-4 and TRBJ2-5): ETGVTQSPTHLIKTRGQQVTLRCSSQSGHNTVSWYQQALGQGPQFIFQYYREEENGRGNFPPRFSGLQFPNYSSELNVNALELDDSALYLCASSVLAGGPTETQYFGPGTRLLVL.

This clone occurred many times. The gene calls are TRBV27 and TRBJ1-1; TRBD1 agrees at 8 bases. Losses at the gene ends were 3 bases for V and 4 bases for J; bases not matched to a gene: 7. Per the germline V gene, CDR1 is MNHEY and CDR2 is SMNVEV (reference sequence). CDR3 size: 15 residues. Here the CDR3 reads CASSFWTGKFTEAFF. The CDR3, as DNA: TGTGCCAGCAGTTTTTGGACAGGGAAGTTCACTGAAGCTTTCTTT.

This clone is medium-sized in the sample. V is TRBV5-6 and J is TRBJ2-3; TRBD2 is a possible D gene (6 bases). Trimming took 4 bases from V and 3 from J, leaving 27 bases between them. Germline CDR1 and CDR2: SGHDT and YYEEEE. The CDR3 runs to 19 residues. This CDR3 is CASSPELFMGQRVTDTQYF. CDR3 nucleotide sequence: TGTGCCAGCAGCCCGGAATTATTCATGGGCCAGCGGGTTACAGATACGCAGTATTTT.

This clone has ten or more counts. V usage is TRBV19 and J usage is TRBJ2-4; D uncertain. V shed 1 base and J shed 0 bases, with 10 bases lying between them. The CDR3 runs 16 residues. From germline, CDR1 is LNHDA and CDR2 SQIVND (reference sequence). The CDR3 protein is CASSIGADIAKNIQYF. In DNA form, the CDR3 reads TGTGCCAGTAGTATAGGGGCCGACATAGCCAAAAACATTCAGTACTTC.

Remarks on this clone: The junction shows a germline mismatch at one end, possibly a read error. V usage is TRBV5-1 and J usage is TRBJ2-1; tentatively, D is TRBD2 (6 bases). This CDR3 has 17 amino acids. Germline loops: CDR1 SGHRS, CDR2 YFSETQ. CDR3 in amino acids: CVSSLRPAAGTYNEQFF. The CDR3 DNA sequence: TGCGTCAGCAGCTTGAGACCCGCTGCGGGGACCTACAATGAGCAGTTCTTC.

This clone was observed at least ten times. The V gene is TRBV2, the J gene TRBJ2-3; 9 bases map to TRBD2. This CDR3 is 15 amino acids long. Germline V gene lookup returns CDR1 SNHLY and CDR2 FYNNEI. V gave up 2 bases and J gave up 3 bases; unmatched junction bases: 3. The DNA for the CDR3 is TGTGCCAGCAGTGAACCTAGCGGGATTACAGATACGCAGTATTTT. Translation: CASSEPSGITDTQYF.

This clone was recorded at least ten times. The chain recombines TRBV19 with TRBJ2-1, with 7 bases that match TRBD2. The V segment lost 3 bases and the J segment 5 bases; nucleotides outside the gene matches: 4. The germline V gene has CDR1 LNHDA and CDR2 SQIVND (reference sequence). The CDR3 runs to 14 residues. DNA for the CDR3: TGTGCCAGTAGTATGTGGACTAGTAACAATGAGCAGTTCTTC. Protein: CASSMWTSNNEQFF.

At least ten counts were recorded for this clone. CDR3 in DNA: TGTGCCAGTAGTATAGGCCCGACAGGGACTAATTCACCCCTCCACTTT. This encodes CASSIGPTGTNSPLHF. This chain links TRBV19 with TRBJ1-6; TRBD1 matches 7 bases. Trimming at V came to 1 base and at J to 6 bases, leaving 6 bases not matched to a gene. Germline-derived CDR1 and CDR2 are LNHDA and SQIVND (reference sequence). The CDR3 consists of 16 residues. The full variable domain, with the rest looked up from reference TRBV19 and TRBJ1-6, is DGGITQSPKYLFRKEGQNVTLSCEQNLNHDAMYWYRQDPGQGLRLIYYSQIVNDFQKGDIAEGYSVSREKKESFPLTVTSAQKNPTAFYLCASSIGPTGTNSPLHFGNGTRLTVT.

This clone showed up many times. The chain employs TRBV18 and TRBJ2-7; TRBD1 matches at 7 bases. Germline CDR1 is KGHSH and CDR2 is LQKENI. V shed 1 base, J shed 0 bases, and the junction held 6 bases outside the gene matches. The length of the CDR3 is 16 residues. CDR3 protein: CASSPLPGTDSYEQYF. The CDR3 DNA is TGTGCCAGCTCACCACTCCCCGGGACAGACTCCTACGAGCAGTACTTC.

This clone was picked up many times. The rearrangement links TRBV5-4 to TRBJ2-7, with a weak D call TRBD2 (5 bases). The CDR3 runs 13 residues. The V end lost 4 bases, the J end lost 7 bases, and 15 bases lay between the germline ends. Per the germline V gene, CDR1 is SGHNT and CDR2 is YYREEE (reference sequence). The CDR3 protein is CASSGLLSGEQYF. As DNA, the CDR3 is TGTGCCAGCAGCGGGCTTCTGTCGGGGGAGCAGTACTTC.

This clone has ten or more counts. The chain couples TRBV28 to TRBJ1-2; 8 bases align to TRBD1. After removal of 4 bases from V and 2 bases from J, the junction contained 15 bases not matched to a gene. CDR1 is MDHEN and CDR2 is SYDVKM in the germline V gene. The CDR3 is 18 amino acids. The CDR3 sequence is CASSSTSRGQERNYGYTF. CDR3 nucleotides: TGTGCCAGCAGTTCAACTTCCCGGGGACAGGAGAGAAACTATGGCTACACCTTC.

This clone was recorded at least ten times. The V call is TRBV5-8, the J call TRBJ2-7; D might be TRBD2 (5 bases). There are 12 residues in the CDR3. V was shortened by 3 bases and J by 12 bases, with 16 bases between the two germline ends. The germline gives CDR1 SGHTS, CDR2 YDEGEE. The CDR3 coding sequence is TGTGCCAGCAGCTCCTCGGTCCTCCGGGGGTACTTC. Protein sequence: CASSSSVLRGYF. The whole variable domain, filled in from reference TRBV5-8 and TRBJ2-7, reads EAGVTQSPTHLIKTRGQQATLRCSPISGHTSVYWYQQALGLGLQFLLWYDEGEERNRGNFPPRFSGRQFPNYSSELNVNALELEDSALYLCASSSSVLRGYFGPGTRLTVT.

This clone was detected ten times or more. The chain joins TRBV6-6 to TRBJ2-3, with D perhaps matching TRBD1 (6 bases). The CDR3 contains 15 residues. Trimming cost V 10 bases and J 2 bases, with 19 bases left between them. Germline CDR1 MNHNY, CDR2 SVGAGI (reference sequence). The CDR3 protein is CATGAGASNTDTQYF. CDR3 nucleotides: TGTGCCACCGGAGCAGGGGCCAGCAACACAGATACGCAGTATTTT.

This clone was observed many times. The CDR3 DNA sequence: TGTGCCAGCAGCCCCGGGGTAGCGGGAGGGCCCGTTGAGACCCAGTACTTC. This translates into CASSPGVAGGPVETQYF. The chain is built from TRBV7-7 and TRBJ2-5, with 11 bases aligning to TRBD2. CDR3 length: 17 residues. Germline CDR1 is SSHAT and CDR2 is FNYEAQ (reference sequence). J gave up 5 bases and V 5 bases, and 13 bases lay outside the gene matches.

This clone was counted many times. This sequence joins TRBV9 and TRBJ1-5; 12 bases are shared with TRBD1. Germline assignment: CDR1 SGDLS and CDR2 YYNGEE. CDR3 length equals 17 residues. The V and J ends lost 5 bases and 4 bases, in that order; junction bases with no gene match: 10. This chain's CDR3 is CASSAGTGGEGNQPQHF. CDR3 nucleotide sequence: TGTGCCAGCAGTGCCGGGACAGGGGGCGAAGGAAATCAGCCCCAGCATTTT.